This T cell receptor (beta chain) was profiled in a study of OX40 agonist ivuxolimab in advanced cancers. Sequencing used immunoSEQ multiplex PCR; TCRdb keeps in-frame clones, though not all of them. Seen here are roughly 100,000 clones, approximately 80% observed once, and the top ten hold less than 6%. Study-wide results and caveats: By week 6 at 0.1 to 3.0 mg/kg, blood CD4+ and CD8+ T cells had expanded clonally.

Trimming cost V 3 bases and J 4 bases; bases outside gene matches: 3. Germline V gene data show CDR1 as LGHNA and CDR2 as YSLEER. The CDR3 extends over 16 amino acids. Concerning this clone: Its antigen is unidentified.

The receptor comes from an adult with an advanced solid tumor such as melanoma, head and neck, liver or kidney cancer. Source: CD4+ or CD8+ T cells sorted from blood, taken in a trial of the OX40 agonist ivuxolimab. The genes are TRBV4-3 and TRBJ2-1; 13 positions agree with TRBD2. CDR3 region: CASSQALAGGYNEQFF. The CDR3 bases are TGCGCCAGCAGCCAGGCACTAGCGGGGGGGTACAATGAGCAGTTCTTC.